One sample yielded the 15 T cell receptor beta chains listed below, sequenced in a study of T cells in Graves' hyperthyroidism and ophthalmopathy. From RNA transcripts, TCR beta CDR3 regions were amplified. RT-PCR in the first round (using the HTBI primer set) targeted the TCR CDR3. TCRdb ran MiXCR on the multiplex PCR reads and lists one entry per CDR3 protein. The profile shows hundreds of thousands of distinct CDR3 sequences, around 16% of them singletons. The sequenced sample consisted of blood. These receptors all come from a young woman with Graves' hyperthyroidism that later progressed to Graves' ophthalmopathy.

This clonotype was seen many times. The V call is TRBV30, the J call TRBJ1-1, with a weak D call TRBD1 (6 bases). Between the trimmed V and J ends, which lost 1 base and 0 bases, there was a span of 9 bases. The CDR3 has 14 amino acids. Per germline, CDR1 GTSNPN and CDR2 SVGIG (reference sequence). The CDR3 DNA reads as TGTGCCTGGAGTGGGGGGCGGCTGAACACTGAAGCTTTCTTT. This sequence encodes CAWSGGRLNTEAFF.

V gene TRBV28 combines with J gene TRBJ2-7; D perhaps matches TRBD2 (6 bases). Deletions cut 6 bases from V and 3 bases from J, with 12 bases between. Per germline, CDR1 MDHEN and CDR2 SYDVKM. This CDR3 spans 13 amino acids. CDR3 loop: CASSHRGNYEQYF. As DNA, the CDR3 is TGTGCCAGCAGCCATCGGGGGAACTACGAGCAGTACTTC.

This clonotype occurred many times. The chain joins TRBV7-9 to TRBJ2-1; TRBD2 matches at 11 bases. The junction had 4 bases not matched to a gene; V was cut back by 1 base and J by 2 bases. The CDR3 runs to 17 residues. Per germline, CDR1 SEHNR and CDR2 FQNEAQ (reference sequence). CDR3: CASSLVLAGGPYNEQFF. Here the CDR3 DNA reads TGTGCCAGCAGCTTAGTCCTAGCGGGAGGTCCCTACAATGAGCAGTTCTTC.

For the CDR3, the DNA is TGTGCCAGCAGTCCCACGCGGACCGGGACCGGGGAGCTGTTTTTT. This codes for CASSPTRTGTGELFF. This chain joins TRBV27 and TRBJ2-2; unclear D gene. Deletions cut 5 bases from V and 5 bases from J, with 15 bases between. CDR1 is MNHEY and CDR2 is SMNVEV in the germline V gene (reference sequence). The CDR3 has 15 amino acids.

As for this clonotype: Relative to the germline gene, one junction end is altered; a read error may explain this. The chain uses TRBV7-9 and TRBJ2-5; possible D gene TRBD1, 6 bases. Germline-derived CDR1 and CDR2 are SEHNR and FQNEAQ (reference sequence). The CDR3 sequence is 15 residues long. The CDR3 sequence is CASSSGTRPRETPYF. The CDR3 nucleotides read TGTGCCAGCAGCTCTGGGACAAGGCCGAGGGAGACCCCGTACTTC.

Notes on this clonotype: A much bigger clone sits one base away, suggesting this may be a read error. The chain is built from TRBV29-1 and TRBJ2-3, with 7 bases identical to TRBD2. The ends lost 7 bases at V and 4 bases at J; junction bases unmatched: 11. Per the germline V gene, CDR1 is SQVTM and CDR2 is ANQGSEA. The CDR3 loop spans 14 amino acids. DNA of the CDR3: TGCAGCGCCCCGACGGCGGGAGTCCCAGATACGCAGTATTTT. Translation gives CSAPTAGVPDTQYF.

This clonotype was seen more than once but under ten times. CDR3 DNA: TGTGCCAGCTCACCCCCAGGCATAAGGGGATCCTACGAGCAGTACTTC. Encoded protein: CASSPPGIRGSYEQYF. The chain carries TRBV18 and TRBJ2-7; D is perhaps TRBD1 (5 bases). The CDR3 is 16 residues long. The germline CDR1 and CDR2 sequences are KGHSH and LQKENI. V was pared by 3 bases and J by 1 base, with 16 bases between.

This clonotype was found many times. This chain joins TRBV7-9 and TRBJ1-2; 7 positions agree with TRBD1. The length of the CDR3 is 15 residues. Germline CDR1 SEHNR, CDR2 FQNEAQ (reference sequence). V lost 3 bases to trimming and J lost 2 bases; unmatched junction nucleotides: 6. CDR3 sequence (DNA): TGTGCCAGCAGCTTCTCGAACAGGGGCAACTATGGCTACACCTTC. Translated: CASSFSNRGNYGYTF.

V usage is TRBV27 and J usage is TRBJ2-7, with 7 positions matching TRBD2. This CDR3 spans 14 amino acids. Trimming took 5 bases from V and 3 from J; bases not matched to a gene: 7. The germline V gene encodes CDR1 MNHEY and CDR2 SMNVEV (reference sequence). CDR3 region: CASSPSRTSYEQYF. The CDR3 DNA follows: TGTGCCAGCAGTCCTTCTCGGACTAGCTACGAGCAGTACTTC.

In this sample, this clonotype turned up many times. The J gene is TRBJ2-3, the V gene TRBV20-1; D ambiguous. The germline gives CDR1 DFQATT, CDR2 SNEGSKA (reference sequence). The CDR3 runs to 12 residues. The CDR3 nucleotides read TGCAGCCACATCGGTTTGGGGGATACGCAGTATTTT. The encoded protein is CSHIGLGDTQYF.

This clonotype has at least ten counts. This chain links TRBV5-1 with TRBJ2-3; possibly TRBD1 or TRBD2 for D (6 bases each). V dropped 4 bases and J dropped 0 bases, with 15 bases sitting between them. The CDR3 sequence is 16 residues long. Germline lookup yields CDR1 SGHRS and CDR2 YFSETQ. The CDR3: CASSDGGGPSTDTQYF. DNA of the CDR3: TGCGCCAGCAGCGACGGGGGCGGGCCCAGCACAGATACGCAGTATTTT.

This clonotype occurred many times. The genes are TRBV28 and TRBJ2-7; D is ambiguous. This CDR3 is 12 amino acids long. Trimming stripped 5 bases from V and 3 bases from J, with 8 bases between. The germline V gene encodes CDR1 MDHEN and CDR2 SYDVKM. The CDR3 protein is CASSEKDYEQYF. The CDR3 nucleotides are TGTGCCAGCAGTGAAAAGGACTACGAGCAGTACTTC.

This clonotype was seen more than once but under ten times. This rearrangement joins TRBV6-1 to TRBJ1-5, with 7 nucleotides matching TRBD1. CDR3 length equals 15 residues. V lost 6 bases, J lost 5 bases, and 10 bases stayed unmatched. Germline V gene data show CDR1 as MNHNS and CDR2 as SASEGT. CDR3 bases: TGTGCCAGCAGCCGGGGGGGAGGGGGCCATCAGCCCCAGCATTTT. Its protein is CASSRGGGGHQPQHF.

Comments on this clonotype: A much larger clone lies a single base off, so this may be a read error. The V and J genes are TRBV6-1 and TRBJ2-1, with 9 bases lining up with TRBD2. Matching the DNA end better, TRBJ2-7 makes the J call doubtful. Germline V lookup: CDR1 MNHNS, CDR2 SASEGT. CDR3 length equals 16 residues. The CDR3 nucleotides read TGTGCCAGCAGGGGACTAGCTTACAGCTCCTACAATGAGCAGTACTTC. It yields the protein CASRGLAYSSYNEQYF.

This clonotype was detected only once. The gene calls are TRBV5-4 and TRBJ2-7; 12 nucleotides align to TRBD2. The CDR3 is made up of 14 amino acids. V trimming: 3 bases; J trimming: 2 bases; junction bases outside the gene matches: 0. Germline V CDR1 and CDR2: SGHNT, YYREEE (reference sequence). In DNA, the CDR3 is TGTGCCAGCAGCTCTAGCGGGGGGGCCTACGAGCAGTACTTC. This codes for CASSSSGGAYEQYF.